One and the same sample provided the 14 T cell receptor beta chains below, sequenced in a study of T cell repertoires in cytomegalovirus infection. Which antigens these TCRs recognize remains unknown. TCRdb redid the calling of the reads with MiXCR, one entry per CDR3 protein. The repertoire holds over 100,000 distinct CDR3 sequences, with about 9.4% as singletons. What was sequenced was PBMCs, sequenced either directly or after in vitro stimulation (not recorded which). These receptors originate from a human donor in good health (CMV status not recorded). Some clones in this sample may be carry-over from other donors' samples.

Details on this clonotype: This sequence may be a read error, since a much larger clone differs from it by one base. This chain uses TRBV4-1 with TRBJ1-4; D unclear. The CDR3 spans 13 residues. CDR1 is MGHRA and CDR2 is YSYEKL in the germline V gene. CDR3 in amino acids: CAGSQAVGEKLFF. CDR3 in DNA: TGCGCCGGCAGCCAAGCGGTAGGGGAAAAACTGTTTTTT.

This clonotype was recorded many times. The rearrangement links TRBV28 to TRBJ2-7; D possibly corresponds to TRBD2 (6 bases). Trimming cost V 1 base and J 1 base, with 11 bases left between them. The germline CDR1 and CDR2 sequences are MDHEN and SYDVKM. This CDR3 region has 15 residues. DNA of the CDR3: TGTGCCAGCAGTTTATCAGGGAGCGGGTCCTACGAGCAGTACTTC. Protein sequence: CASSLSGSGSYEQYF.

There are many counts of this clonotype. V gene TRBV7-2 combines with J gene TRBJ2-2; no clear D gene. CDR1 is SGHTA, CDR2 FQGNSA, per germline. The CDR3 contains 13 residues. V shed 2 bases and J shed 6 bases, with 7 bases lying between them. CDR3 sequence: CASSLINPGELFF. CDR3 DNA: TGTGCCAGCAGCTTAATAAACCCCGGGGAGCTGTTTTTT.

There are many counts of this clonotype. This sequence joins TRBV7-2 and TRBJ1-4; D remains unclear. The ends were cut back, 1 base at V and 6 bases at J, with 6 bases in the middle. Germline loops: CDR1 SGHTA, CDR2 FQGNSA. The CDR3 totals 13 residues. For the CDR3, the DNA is TGTGCCAGCAGCTTAGAGGTGGATGAAAAACTGTTTTTT. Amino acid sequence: CASSLEVDEKLFF.

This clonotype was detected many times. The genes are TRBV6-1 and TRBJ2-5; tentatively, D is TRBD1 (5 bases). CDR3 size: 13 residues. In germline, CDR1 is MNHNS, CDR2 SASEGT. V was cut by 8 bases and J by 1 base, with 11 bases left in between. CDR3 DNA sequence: TGTGCCAGCGTAAGACAGATCCAAGAGACCCAGTACTTC. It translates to CASVRQIQETQYF.

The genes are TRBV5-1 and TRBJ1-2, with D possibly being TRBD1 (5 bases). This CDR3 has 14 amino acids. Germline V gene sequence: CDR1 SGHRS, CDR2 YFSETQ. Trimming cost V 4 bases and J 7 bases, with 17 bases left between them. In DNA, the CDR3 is TGCGCCAGCAGCCCCGGGACCGCGCGAACTGGCTACACCTTC. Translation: CASSPGTARTGYTF.

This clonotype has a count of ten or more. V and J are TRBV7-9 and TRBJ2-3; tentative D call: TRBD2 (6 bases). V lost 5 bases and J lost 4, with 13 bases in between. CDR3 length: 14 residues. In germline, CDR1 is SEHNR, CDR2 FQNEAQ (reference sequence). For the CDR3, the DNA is TGTGCCAGCAGCCCAGGCGGGGCCGCAGATACGCAGTATTTT. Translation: CASSPGGAADTQYF.

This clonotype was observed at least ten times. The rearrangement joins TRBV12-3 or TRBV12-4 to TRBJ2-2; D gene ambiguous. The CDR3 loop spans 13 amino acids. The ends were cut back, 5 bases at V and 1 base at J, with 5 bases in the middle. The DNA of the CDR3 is TGTGCCAGCAGTATAGTGAACACCGGGGAGCTGTTTTTT. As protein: CASSIVNTGELFF.

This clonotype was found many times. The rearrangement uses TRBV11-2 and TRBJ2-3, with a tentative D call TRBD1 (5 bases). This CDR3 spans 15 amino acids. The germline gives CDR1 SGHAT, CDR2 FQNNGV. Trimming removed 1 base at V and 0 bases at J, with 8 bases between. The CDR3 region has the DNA TGTGCCAGCAGCTTAGGCAGGGCCAGCACAGATACGCAGTATTTT. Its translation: CASSLGRASTDTQYF.

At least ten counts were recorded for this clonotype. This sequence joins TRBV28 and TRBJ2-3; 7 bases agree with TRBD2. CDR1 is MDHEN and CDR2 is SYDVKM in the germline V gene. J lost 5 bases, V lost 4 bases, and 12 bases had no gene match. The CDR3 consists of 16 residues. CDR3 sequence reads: CASSSPGGRAGDTQYF. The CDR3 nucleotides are TGTGCCAGCAGTTCCCCGGGTGGGAGGGCCGGAGATACGCAGTATTTT. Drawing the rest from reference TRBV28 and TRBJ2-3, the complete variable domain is DVKVTQSSRYLVKRTGEKVFLECVQDMDHENMFWYRQDPGLGLRLIYFSYDVKMKEKGDIPEGYSVSREKKERFSLILESASTNQTSMYLCASSSPGGRAGDTQYFGPGTRLTVL.

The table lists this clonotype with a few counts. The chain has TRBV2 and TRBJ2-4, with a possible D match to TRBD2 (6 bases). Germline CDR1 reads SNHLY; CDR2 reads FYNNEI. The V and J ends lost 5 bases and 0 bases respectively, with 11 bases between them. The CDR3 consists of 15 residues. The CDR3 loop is CASSRDFLAKNIQYF. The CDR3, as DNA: TGTGCCAGCAGTCGGGACTTCCTAGCCAAAAACATTCAGTACTTC.

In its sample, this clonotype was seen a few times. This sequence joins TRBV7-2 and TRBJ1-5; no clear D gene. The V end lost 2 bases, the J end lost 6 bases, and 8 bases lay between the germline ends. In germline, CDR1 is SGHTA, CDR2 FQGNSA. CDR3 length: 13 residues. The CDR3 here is CASSLTGSQPQHF. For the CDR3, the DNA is TGTGCCAGCAGCTTAACGGGGAGTCAGCCCCAGCATTTT.

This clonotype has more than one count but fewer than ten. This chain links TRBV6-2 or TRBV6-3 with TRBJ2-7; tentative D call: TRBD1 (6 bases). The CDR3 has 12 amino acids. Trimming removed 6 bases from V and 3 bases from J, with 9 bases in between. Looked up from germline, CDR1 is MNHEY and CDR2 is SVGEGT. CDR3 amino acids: CASSPGVYEQYV. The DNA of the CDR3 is TGTGCCAGCAGCCCAGGGGTCTACGAGCAGTACGTC.

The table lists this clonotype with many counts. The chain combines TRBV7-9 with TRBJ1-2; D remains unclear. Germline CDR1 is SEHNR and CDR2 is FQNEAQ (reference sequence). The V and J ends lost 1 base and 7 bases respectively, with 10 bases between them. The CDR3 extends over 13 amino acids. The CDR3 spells CASSLDYPGGYTF. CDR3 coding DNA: TGTGCCAGCAGCTTAGATTATCCGGGTGGCTACACCTTC. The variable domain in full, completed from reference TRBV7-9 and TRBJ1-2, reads DTGVSQNPRHKITKRGQNVTFRCDPISEHNRLYWYRQTLGQGPEFLTYFQNEAQLEKSRLLSDRFSAERPKGSFSTLEIQRTEQGDSAMYLCASSLDYPGGYTFGSGTRLTVV.